What follows describes a single T cell receptor (beta chain). This entry comes from a study of blood T cell repertoires in COVID-19. Looking at the study overall: Collection of acute and convalescent COVID-19 samples took place in the United States, Italy and Spain.

Seattle's cohort entered during active infection and was followed longitudinally. Profiled with immunoSEQ multiplex PCR; TCRdb holds only in-frame clones, not every one. The profile shows around 190,000 clones, over 80% of them singletons. Trimming pared 4 bases from V and 6 bases from J, leaving 16 bases between. The CDR3 spans 14 residues. Germline-derived CDR1 and CDR2 are SGHNT and YYREEE (reference sequence). The chain employs TRBV5-4 and TRBJ1-1; D call uncertain. This clonotype was obtained from a woman aged 70-85 years with COVID-19, enrolled during active disease. Input material: peripheral blood. The CDR3 spells CASSLTTEGAEAFF. As DNA, the CDR3 is TGTGCCAGCAGCCTGACCACGGAGGGCGCTGAAGCTTTCTTT.